This T cell receptor beta chain was found in a study of blood T cell repertoires in COVID-19. Study summary: Acute and convalescent COVID-19 samples came from the United States, Italy and Spain. T cells, B-cell-depleted T cells, or PBMCs provided the cDNA or gDNA that served as material.

Per the original methods: Reference gene primer amplification gave nucleated cell count estimates. Clones were read by immunoSEQ multiplex PCR, and TCRdb kept only the in-frame ones, dropping some. The D gene and trimming were derived from the DNA, and the V and J assignments and clone size from that table. In the table there are tens of thousands of clones, around 75% of which are singletons. The CDR3 is made up of 16 amino acids. Trimming cost V 4 bases and J 4 bases; bases outside gene matches: 8. Germline CDR1 reads SGHNT; CDR2 reads YENEEA. J is TRBJ1-1 and V is TRBV11-3, with TRBD1 identical over 11 bases. What was sequenced was peripheral blood. The receptor was isolated from a human donor in a cohort sampled during active COVID-19. The CDR3 here is CASSYRTGGLVTEAFF. The DNA of the CDR3 is TGTGCCAGCAGCTATCGGACAGGGGGCTTGGTCACTGAAGCTTTCTTT. Variable domain in full (rest from reference TRBV11-3 and TRBJ1-1): EAGVVQSPRYKIIEKKQPVAFWCNPISGHNTLYWYLQNLGQGPELLIRYENEEAVDDSQLPKDRFSAERLKGVDSTLKIQPAELGDSAVYLCASSYRTGGLVTEAFFGQGTRLTVV.